One and the same sample provided the 10 T cell receptor beta chains below, sequenced in a study of blood T cell repertoires in COVID-19. This table comes from immunoSEQ multiplex PCR, and its TCRdb copy is limited to in-frame clones, with some not included. The sample yields some 290,000 clones, 90% seen once. The sample taken for sequencing was peripheral blood. These receptors came from a woman between 40 and 50 years old with COVID-19, enrolled during active disease.

The chain has TRBV28 and TRBJ1-2, with D uncertain. This CDR3 is built from 18 residues. The germline V and J ends were trimmed by 6 bases and 2 bases, with 25 bases remaining between them. CDR1 and CDR2 from the germline V gene are MDHEN and SYDVKM. CDR3 nucleotide sequence: TGTGCCAGCAGCCGAACCTGGACTGGGAATACAATAAACTATGGCTACACCTTC. Translated, it gives CASSRTWTGNTINYGYTF.

This chain links TRBV7-9 with TRBJ1-5, with D uncertain. The CDR3 loop spans 12 amino acids. Trimming cost V 5 bases and J 8 bases, with 10 bases left between them. Germline V gives CDR1 SEHNR, CDR2 FQNEAQ (reference sequence). CDR3 amino acids: CASSKVAEPQHF. The CDR3 DNA reads as TGTGCCAGCAGCAAGGTCGCGGAGCCCCAGCATTTT.

This rearrangement joins TRBV6-5 to TRBJ2-3; D uncertain. This CDR3 comprises 13 residues. The germline V gene encodes CDR1 MNHEY and CDR2 SVGAGI. Trimming took 3 bases from V and 5 from J, leaving 9 bases between them. The CDR3 is CASSYEVGDTQYF. For the CDR3, the DNA is TGTGCCAGCAGTTATGAGGTCGGAGATACGCAGTATTTT.

This chain connects TRBV28 to TRBJ1-1, with unresolved D. Trimming removed 10 bases at V and 7 bases at J, with 7 bases between. This CDR3 comprises 9 residues. Germline lookup yields CDR1 MDHEN and CDR2 SYDVKM. The DNA for the CDR3 is TGTGCCACCGGTCGTGAAGCTTTCTTT. The encoded protein is CATGREAFF.

This clone was detected a few times. V and J are TRBV9 and TRBJ1-2; no firm D call. CDR1 and CDR2 (germline): SGDLS, YYNGEE. This CDR3 has 15 amino acids. V was cut by 1 base and J by 3 bases, with 13 bases left in between. This chain's CDR3 is CASSVLTQADYGYTF. The DNA for the CDR3 is TGTGCCAGCAGCGTATTAACACAAGCGGACTATGGCTACACCTTC.

This chain uses TRBV5-1 with TRBJ2-1; perhaps TRBD2 as D (5 bases). Germline CDR1 SGHRS, CDR2 YFSETQ. V was pared by 0 bases and J by 4 bases, with 11 bases between. The CDR3 is 15 residues long. The CDR3 here is CASSLGGALYNEQFF. CDR3 DNA: TGCGCCAGCAGCTTGGGGGGAGCTCTGTACAATGAGCAGTTCTTC. Together with reference TRBV5-1 and TRBJ2-1, the CDR3 gives the full variable domain: KAGVTQTPRYLIKTRGQQVTLSCSPISGHRSVSWYQQTPGQGLQFLFEYFSETQRNKGNFPGRFSGRQFSNSRSEMNVSTLELGDSALYLCASSLGGALYNEQFFGPGTRLTVL.

The chain's CDR3 is CASSVASSGGFYEQYF. The CDR3 DNA reads TGTGCCAGCAGCGTAGCGAGTAGCGGGGGGTTTTACGAGCAGTACTTC. The chain has TRBV9 and TRBJ2-7, with TRBD2 matching 10 bases. This CDR3 is built from 16 residues. Germline values: CDR1 SGDLS, CDR2 YYNGEE. The V gene end was trimmed by 0 bases and the J gene end by 4 bases; junction bases not matched to a gene: 7.

The rearrangement uses TRBV19 and TRBJ1-2, with D hard to call. Germline assignment: CDR1 LNHDA and CDR2 SQIVND (reference sequence). V was pared by 6 bases and J by 8 bases, with 25 bases between. The CDR3 is made up of 16 amino acids. The CDR3 DNA sequence: TGTGCCAGTAGCCTAAAGACCGCCGGTAGACTATTCGGCTACACCTTC. As protein: CASSLKTAGRLFGYTF.

CDR3 region: CASSLRFPDSSYNEQFF. CDR3 coding DNA: TGTGCCAGCAGCTTAAGGTTTCCCGACAGCTCCTACAATGAGCAGTTCTTC. The chain joins TRBV7-2 to TRBJ2-1, with a possible D match to TRBD1 (5 bases). The V end was cut by 2 bases, the J end by 0 bases, with 14 bases between. The germline V gene has CDR1 SGHTA and CDR2 FQGNSA. This CDR3 comprises 17 residues.

V usage is TRBV5-1 and J usage is TRBJ2-2; 8 nucleotides align to TRBD1. The CDR3 is 14 amino acids. The germline V gene encodes CDR1 SGHRS and CDR2 YFSETQ. V was pared by 3 bases and J by 5 bases, with 3 bases of the junction left unmatched. In DNA form, the CDR3 reads TGCGCCAGCAGCTCCAGGGGGCAGACCGGGGAGCTGTTTTTT. Its protein product is CASSSRGQTGELFF.